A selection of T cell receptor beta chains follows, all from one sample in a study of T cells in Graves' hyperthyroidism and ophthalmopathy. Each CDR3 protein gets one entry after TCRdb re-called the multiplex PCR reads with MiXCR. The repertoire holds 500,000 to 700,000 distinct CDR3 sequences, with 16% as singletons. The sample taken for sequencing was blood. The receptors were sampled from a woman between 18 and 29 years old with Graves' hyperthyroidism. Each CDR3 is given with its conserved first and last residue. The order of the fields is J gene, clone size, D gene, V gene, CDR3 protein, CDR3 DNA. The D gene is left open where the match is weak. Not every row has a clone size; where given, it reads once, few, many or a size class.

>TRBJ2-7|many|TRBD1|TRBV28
CASSRDRGRDEQYF
TGTGCCAGCAGCAGGGACAGGGGGCGAGACGAGCAGTACTTC
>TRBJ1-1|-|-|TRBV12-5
CASGLVLGPPNTEAFF
TGTGCTAGTGGTTTGGTATTGGGGCCTCCTAACACTGAAGCTTTCTTT
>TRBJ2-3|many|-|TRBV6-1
CASSELGIRITDTQYF
TGTGCCAGCAGTGAATTGGGCATCCGCATAACAGATACGCAGTATTTT
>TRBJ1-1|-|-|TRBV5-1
CASSLATGSNTEAFF
TGCGCCAGCAGCTTGGCAACAGGGAGTAACACTGAAGCTTTCTTT
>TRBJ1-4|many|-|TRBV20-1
CSAQFRNEKLFF
TGCAGTGCTCAATTTAGAAATGAAAAACTGTTTTTT
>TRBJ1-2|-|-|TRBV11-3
CASSPGRLGDYGCTF
TGTGCCAGCAGCCCCGGGCGGCTAGGAGACTATGGCTGCACCTTC
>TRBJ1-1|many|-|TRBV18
CASSPQQGGTEAFF
TGTGCCAGCTCACCGCAACAGGGAGGAACTGAAGCTTTCTTT
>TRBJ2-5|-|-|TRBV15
CATSRVAIKETQYF
TGTGCCACCAGCAGAGTAGCGATAAAAGAGACCCAGTACTTC
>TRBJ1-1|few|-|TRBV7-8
CASSLEAVLNTEAFF
TGTGCCAGCAGCTTAGAGGCAGTCCTGAACACTGAAGCTTTCTTT
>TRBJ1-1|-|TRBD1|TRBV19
CASKTDRVTTFF
TGTGCCAGTAAGACGGACAGGGTCACGACTTTCTTT
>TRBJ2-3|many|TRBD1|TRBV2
CASSADRVDTQYF
TGTGCCAGCAGCGCAGACAGGGTAGATACGCAGTATTTT
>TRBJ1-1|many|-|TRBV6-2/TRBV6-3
CASSSTDWNTEAFF
TGTGCCAGCAGTTCAACGGACTGGAACACTGAAGCTTTCTTT
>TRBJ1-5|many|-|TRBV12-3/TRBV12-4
CASSFAGHQPQHF
TGTGCCAGCAGTTTCGCGGGGCACCAGCCCCAGCATTTT
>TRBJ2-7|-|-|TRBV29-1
CSAVGTYEQYF
TGCAGCGCCGTCGGGACCTACGAGCAGTACTTC
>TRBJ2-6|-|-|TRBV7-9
CASSLGIWAISSGANVLTF
TGTGCCAGCAGCTTAGGAATCTGGGCGATAAGCTCTGGGGCCAACGTCCTGACTTTC
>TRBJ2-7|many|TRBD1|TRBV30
CAGTTGDGYEQYF
TGTGCCGGAACGACAGGGGATGGCTACGAGCAGTACTTC
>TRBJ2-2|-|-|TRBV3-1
CASSQRSALDGELFF
TGTGCCAGCAGCCAAAGGAGCGCCCTGGACGGGGAGCTGTTTTTT
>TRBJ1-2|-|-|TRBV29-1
CSVVRGADYGYTF
TGCAGCGTTGTTCGGGGGGCGGACTATGGCTACACCTTC
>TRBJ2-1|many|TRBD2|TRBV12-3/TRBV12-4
CASVGGLARGEQFF
TGTGCCAGCGTAGGGGGACTAGCCAGGGGGGAGCAGTTCTTC
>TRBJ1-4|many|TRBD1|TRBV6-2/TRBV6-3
CASSYIKSGTGTSKLFF
TGTGCCAGCAGTTACATCAAATCCGGGACAGGGACTTCAAAACTGTTTTTT
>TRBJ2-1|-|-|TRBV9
CASSVVGGPVANEQFF
TGTGCCAGCAGCGTAGTTGGTGGACCCGTGGCCAATGAGCAGTTCTTC
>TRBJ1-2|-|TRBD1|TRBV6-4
CASSDGGQGTSGYTF
TGTGCCAGCAGTGACGGGGGACAGGGGACCTCGGGCTACACCTTC
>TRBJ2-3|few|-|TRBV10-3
CAISESKGGIPSTDTQYF
TGTGCCATCAGTGAGTCGAAGGGTGGTATCCCTAGCACAGATACGCAGTATTTT
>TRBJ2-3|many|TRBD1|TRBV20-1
CSASPTGGSSDTQYF
TGCAGTGCGAGCCCGACAGGGGGCAGTTCAGATACGCAGTATTTT
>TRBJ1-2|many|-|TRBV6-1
CASSERRDSFNYGYTF
TGTGCCAGCAGTGAACGGAGGGACTCGTTCAACTATGGCTACACCTTC